This T cell receptor beta chain was retrieved from a study of blood T cells in healthy people across ages. Findings and caveats of the study: With naive T cell percentage, TCR beta diversity showed a strong correlation.

Each of the donors had roughly 10 milliliters of peripheral blood drawn into EDTA-treated Vacutainer tubes. Germline V gene lookup returns CDR1 MNHNS and CDR2 SASEGT. Trimming left V 4 bases short and J 8 bases short, with 24 bases between. CDR3 length equals 17 residues. Primed by a sample-barcoded 5' primer and a J-beta primer mix, a second PCR proceeded for roughly 6 to 12 cycles. TCRdb called the 5' RACE reads again in MiXCR, with one record for every CDR3 protein. This table holds about 1.8 million distinct CDR3 sequences, 49% found once. Comments on this clonotype: The target antigen is unknown.

The source is a middle-aged woman in good health. The sample comprised blood. The J gene is TRBJ2-1, the V gene TRBV6-1; D is undetermined. Written as DNA, the CDR3 is TGTGCCAGCAGTGCGGATTATGCTCGAAGAAGGTCGGATGAGCAGTTCTTC. This encodes CASSADYARRRSDEQFF.